A selection of T cell receptor beta chains follows, all from one sample in a study of cytomegalovirus exposure and HLA in healthy donors. Sequencing used immunoSEQ multiplex PCR; TCRdb keeps in-frame clones, though not all of them. The table shows more than 250,000 clones, with roughly 90% occurring only once. The material sequenced was PBMCs. These receptors were collected from a woman aged 18-35 years in good health and CMV-seronegative. The CDR3 runs from the conserved cysteine through the conserved F or W. The order of the fields is D gene, V gene, J gene, CDR3 protein, CDR3 DNA. D genes are given only for firm matches.

d_gene: .; v_gene: TRBV7-3; j_gene: TRBJ1-3; CDR3aa: CASSETYSTGNTIYF; CDR3nt: TGTGCCAGCAGCGAGACTTATAGTACTGGAAACACCATATATTTT
d_gene: TRBD1; v_gene: TRBV2; j_gene: TRBJ2-1; CDR3aa: CASSRTGKNNEQFF; CDR3nt: TGTGCCAGCAGTCGGACAGGGAAGAATAATGAGCAGTTCTTC
d_gene: TRBD1; v_gene: TRBV6-1; j_gene: TRBJ2-7; CDR3aa: CASGDRQGRYEQYF; CDR3nt: TGTGCCAGCGGGGATCGACAGGGGAGATACGAGCAGTACTTC
d_gene: TRBD1; v_gene: TRBV25-1; j_gene: TRBJ1-4; CDR3aa: CASSELGGQGNEKLFF; CDR3nt: TGTGCCAGCAGTGAACTAGGGGGACAGGGGAATGAAAAACTGTTTTTT
d_gene: .; v_gene: TRBV19; j_gene: TRBJ2-5; CDR3aa: CASSIGWGRQETQYF; CDR3nt: TGTGCCAGTAGTATAGGCTGGGGGCGGCAAGAGACCCAGTACTTC
d_gene: TRBD2; v_gene: TRBV5-4; j_gene: TRBJ2-5; CDR3aa: CASSRALRGEETQYF; CDR3nt: TGTGCCAGCAGCCGAGCCCTGCGGGGGGAAGAGACCCAGTACTTC
d_gene: .; v_gene: TRBV6-5; j_gene: TRBJ2-1; CDR3aa: CASSYSRGEQFF; CDR3nt: TGTGCCAGCAGTTACTCAAGGGGCGAGCAGTTCTTC
d_gene: .; v_gene: TRBV5-1; j_gene: TRBJ1-1; CDR3aa: CASSPEGVNTEAFF; CDR3nt: TGCGCCAGCTCCCCAGAGGGGGTGAACACTGAAGCTTTCTTT
d_gene: .; v_gene: TRBV6-1; j_gene: TRBJ1-1; CDR3aa: CASSEPQKNTEAFF; CDR3nt: TGTGCCAGCAGTGAACCCCAGAAGAACACTGAAGCTTTCTTT
d_gene: .; v_gene: TRBV21-1; j_gene: TRBJ2-1; CDR3aa: CASSPPPGTYNEQFF; CDR3nt: TGTGCCAGCAGCCCACCCCCGGGAACCTACAATGAGCAGTTCTTC